This T cell receptor (beta chain) was recorded in a study of blood T cells in healthy people across ages. A J-beta primer mix and a sample-barcoded 5' primer were used in a second PCR of about 7 to 12 cycles. TCRdb fed the 5' RACE reads into MiXCR, producing one record per CDR3 protein. The sample carries 800,000 to 950,000 distinct CDR3 sequences, roughly 28% recorded once. A single count supports this clonotype. What it binds is not known. This may stem from a read error, because a much larger clone lies one nucleotide away. Whole-study results and caveats: Among T cells, TCR beta diversity per million cells dropped roughly linearly as age rose.

These same records also appear under a second study, on T cells of mothers and their children. As reported in that work: When mothers and children were related, their normalized repertoire overlap, which was always slightly higher, did not differ significantly from that of unrelated pairs.

The receptor was isolated from a woman aged 40 to 50 in good health. Sequenced: blood.

The CDR3 DNA is TGTGCCAGCAGCACCTTGCTAGTGGACCAAGAGACCCAGTACTTC. It specifies CASSTLLVDQETQYF. The chain joins TRBV11-2 to TRBJ2-5, with D hard to call. The CDR3 has 15 amino acids. Germline CDR1 reads SGHAT; CDR2 reads FQNNGV. V lost 5 bases and J lost 0, with 13 bases in between.